This T cell receptor (beta chain) is drawn from a study of T cells after yellow fever vaccination. Study-wide results and limits: Sorted repertoires could include abundant contaminating clonotypes from bulk cells. Post-booster samples contained most primary-vaccination clones (around 96% CD4, around 90% CD8).

In TCRdb, the 5' RACE reads were re-called with MiXCR into one record per CDR3 protein. The sample records some 250,000 distinct CDR3 sequences, over 3% being singletons. This clonotype was observed at least ten times. Its specificity is not known. The specimen comprised PBMCs, sampled 15 days after the yellow fever booster vaccination. The receptor was derived from a man aged 18 to 30 who received the YFV17D yellow fever vaccine.

The DNA of the CDR3 is TGCAGTGCTGGAGGACAGACAGCTAGCACAGATACGCAGTATTTT. The encoded protein is CSAGGQTASTDTQYF. The V and J genes are TRBV20-1 and TRBJ2-3; a possible D gene is TRBD1 (6 bases). Trimming took off 5 bases at V and 0 bases at J, with 15 bases between the two ends. The CDR3 spans 15 residues. Germline CDR1 and CDR2: DFQATT and SNEGSKA (reference sequence).